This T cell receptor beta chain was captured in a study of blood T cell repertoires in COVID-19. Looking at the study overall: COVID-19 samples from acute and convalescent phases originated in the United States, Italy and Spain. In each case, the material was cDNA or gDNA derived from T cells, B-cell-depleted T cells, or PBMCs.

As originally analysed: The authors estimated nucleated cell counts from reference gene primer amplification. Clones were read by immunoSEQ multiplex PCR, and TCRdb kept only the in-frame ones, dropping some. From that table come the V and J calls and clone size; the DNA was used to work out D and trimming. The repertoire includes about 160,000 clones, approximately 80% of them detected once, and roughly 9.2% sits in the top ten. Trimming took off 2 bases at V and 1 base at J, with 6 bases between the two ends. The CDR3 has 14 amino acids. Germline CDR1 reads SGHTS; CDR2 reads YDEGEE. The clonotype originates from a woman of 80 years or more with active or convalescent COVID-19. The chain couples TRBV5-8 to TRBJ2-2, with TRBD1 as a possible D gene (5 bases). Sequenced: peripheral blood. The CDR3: CASSLDRNTGELFF. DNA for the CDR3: TGTGCCAGCAGCTTAGACAGGAACACCGGGGAGCTGTTTTTT.